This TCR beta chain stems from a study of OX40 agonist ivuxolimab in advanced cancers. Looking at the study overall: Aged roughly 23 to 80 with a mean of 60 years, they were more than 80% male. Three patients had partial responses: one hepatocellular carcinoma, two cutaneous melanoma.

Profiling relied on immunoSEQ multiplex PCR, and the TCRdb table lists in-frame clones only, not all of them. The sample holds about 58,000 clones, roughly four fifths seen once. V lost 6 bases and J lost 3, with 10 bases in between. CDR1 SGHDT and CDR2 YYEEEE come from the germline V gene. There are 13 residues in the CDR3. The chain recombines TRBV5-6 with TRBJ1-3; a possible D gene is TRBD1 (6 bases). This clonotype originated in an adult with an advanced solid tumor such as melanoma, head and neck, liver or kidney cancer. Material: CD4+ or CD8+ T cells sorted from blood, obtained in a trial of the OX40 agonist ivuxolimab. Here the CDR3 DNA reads TGTGCCAGCAAGGGGGGGATTGGAAACACCATATATTTT. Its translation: CASKGGIGNTIYF.